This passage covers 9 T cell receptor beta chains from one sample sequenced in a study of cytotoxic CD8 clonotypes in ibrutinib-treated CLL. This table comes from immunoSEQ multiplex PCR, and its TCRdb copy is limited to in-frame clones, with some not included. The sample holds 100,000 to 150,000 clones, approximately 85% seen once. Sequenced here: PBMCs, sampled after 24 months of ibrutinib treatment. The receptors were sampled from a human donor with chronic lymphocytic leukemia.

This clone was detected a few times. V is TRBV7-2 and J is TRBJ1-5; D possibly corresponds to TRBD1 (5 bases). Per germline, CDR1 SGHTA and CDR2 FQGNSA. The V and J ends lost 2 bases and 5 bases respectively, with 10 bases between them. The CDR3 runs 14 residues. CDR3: CASSLFQGHQPQHF. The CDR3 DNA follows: TGTGCCAGCAGCTTATTCCAGGGTCATCAGCCCCAGCATTTT.

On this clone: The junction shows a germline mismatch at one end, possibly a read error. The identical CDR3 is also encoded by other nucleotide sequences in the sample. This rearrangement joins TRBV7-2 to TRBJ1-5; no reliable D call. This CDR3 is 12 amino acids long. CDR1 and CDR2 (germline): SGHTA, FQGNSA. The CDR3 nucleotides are TGTGCCAGCAGCTTAGCAGGACGGCCCCAACATTTT. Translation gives CASSLAGRPQHF.

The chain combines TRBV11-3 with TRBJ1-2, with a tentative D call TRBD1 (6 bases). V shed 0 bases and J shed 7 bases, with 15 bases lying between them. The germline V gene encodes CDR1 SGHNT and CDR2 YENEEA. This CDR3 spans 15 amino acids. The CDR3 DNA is TGTGCCAGCAGCTTAGATCCATCGGGGGCATCTGGCTACACCTTC. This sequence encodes CASSLDPSGASGYTF.

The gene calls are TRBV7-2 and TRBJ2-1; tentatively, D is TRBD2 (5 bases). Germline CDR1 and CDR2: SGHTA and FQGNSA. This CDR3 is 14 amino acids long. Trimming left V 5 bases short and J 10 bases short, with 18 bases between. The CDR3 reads CASSTTRTLFEQFF. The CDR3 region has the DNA TGTGCCAGCAGCACAACCCGGACTTTGTTCGAGCAGTTCTTC.

The CDR3, as DNA: TGTGCCAGCAGCTTAGATTTAAACACTGAAGCTTTCTTT. It is translated as CASSLDLNTEAFF. This chain uses TRBV7-6 with TRBJ1-1; D ambiguous. The CDR3 length is 13 residues. Germline V CDR1 and CDR2: SGHVS, FNYEAQ. V was clipped by 1 base and J by 2 bases, with 5 bases between them.

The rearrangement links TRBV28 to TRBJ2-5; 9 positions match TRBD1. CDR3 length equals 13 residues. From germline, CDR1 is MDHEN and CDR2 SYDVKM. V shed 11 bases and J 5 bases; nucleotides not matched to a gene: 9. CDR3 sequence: CAGRRTGVETQYF. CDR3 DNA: TGTGCCGGACGACGGACAGGGGTGGAGACCCAGTACTTC.

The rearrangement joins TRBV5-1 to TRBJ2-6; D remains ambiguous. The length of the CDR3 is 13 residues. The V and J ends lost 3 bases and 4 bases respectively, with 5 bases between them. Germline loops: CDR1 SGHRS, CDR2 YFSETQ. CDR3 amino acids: CASSSRGANVLTF. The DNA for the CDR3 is TGCGCCAGCAGCTCAAGGGGGGCCAACGTCCTGACTTTC.

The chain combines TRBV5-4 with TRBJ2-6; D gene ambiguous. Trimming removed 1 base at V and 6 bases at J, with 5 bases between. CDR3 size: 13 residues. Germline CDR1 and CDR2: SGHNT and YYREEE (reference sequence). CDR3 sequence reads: CASSLLSANVLTF. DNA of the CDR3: TGTGCCAGCAGCTTGTTGTCGGCCAACGTCCTGACTTTC.

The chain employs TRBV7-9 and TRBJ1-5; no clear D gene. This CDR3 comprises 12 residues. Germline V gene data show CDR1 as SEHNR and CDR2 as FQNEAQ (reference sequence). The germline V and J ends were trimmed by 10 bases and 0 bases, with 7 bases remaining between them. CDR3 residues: CATGHSNQPQHF. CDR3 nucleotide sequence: TGTGCCACGGGCCATAGCAATCAGCCCCAGCATTTT.